Following are 12 T cell receptor beta chains from one sample sequenced in a study of cytomegalovirus exposure and HLA in healthy donors. Assay: immunoSEQ multiplex PCR; the TCRdb copy retains only in-frame clones and omits some. The sample shows around 150,000 clones, less than 90% of them seen only once. Sequencing was done on a sample of PBMCs. The receptors originated from a woman younger than 35 in good health and CMV-seropositive.

This chain uses TRBV11-3 with TRBJ1-1; 7 bases map to TRBD1. CDR1 is SGHNT, CDR2 YENEEA, per germline. The trim removed 6 bases at V and 5 bases at J, leaving 9 bases unmatched. The CDR3 runs 14 residues. CDR3 nucleotides: TGTGCCAGCAGTAAAACAGGGGTCATGACTGAAGCTTTCTTT. Translating it yields CASSKTGVMTEAFF.

This clone was detected once. The J gene is TRBJ1-2, the V gene TRBV4-2; D call uncertain. V was cut by 2 bases and J by 6 bases, with 16 bases left in between. The CDR3 consists of 15 residues. Germline CDR1 is LGHNA and CDR2 is YNFKEQ. DNA for the CDR3: TGTGCCAGCAGCCAAATGTCCCCTCGTTATAATGGCTACACCTTC. This sequence encodes CASSQMSPRYNGYTF.

V is TRBV27 and J is TRBJ2-1; 8 bases map to TRBD2. The CDR3 covers 15 residues. Germline CDR1 MNHEY, CDR2 SMNVEV (reference sequence). With V trimmed by 7 bases and J by 8 bases, 13 bases remained unmatched. The CDR3 DNA sequence: TGTGCCAGCAAGGGCGGGAGGTCGCCAGGCCATGAGCAGTTCTTC. This gives the protein CASKGGRSPGHEQFF.

V and J are TRBV29-1 and TRBJ2-1, with D perhaps matching TRBD2 (5 bases). This CDR3 contains 13 residues. V lost 5 bases, J lost 1 base, and 9 bases lay in between. The germline gives CDR1 SQVTM, CDR2 ANQGSEA. The CDR3 DNA reads TGCAGCGTTTTAACTAGTTCCTACAATGAGCAGTTCTTC. Its translation is CSVLTSSYNEQFF.

The chain has TRBV7-8 and TRBJ2-3, with 10 bases that match TRBD2. Germline V gene sequence: CDR1 SGHVS, CDR2 FQNEAQ. The V segment lost 6 bases and the J segment 6 bases; nucleotides outside the gene matches: 9. The CDR3 covers 15 residues. In nucleotides, the CDR3 is TGTGCCAGCAGTTCCACTAGCGGGAAGGGGGATACGCAGTATTTT. Translated: CASSSTSGKGDTQYF.

The chain is built from TRBV5-5 and TRBJ2-7; 11 bases are a match to TRBD1. V shed 4 bases and J 4 bases; nucleotides not matched to a gene: 10. CDR3 size: 16 residues. Germline V lookup: CDR1 SGHKS, CDR2 YYEKEE (reference sequence). CDR3 protein: CASSRQPGQGGYEQYF. In DNA form, the CDR3 reads TGTGCCAGCAGCCGACAACCGGGACAGGGGGGGTACGAGCAGTACTTC. The full variable domain, its missing parts supplied by reference TRBV5-5 and TRBJ2-7, is DAGVTQSPTHLIKTRGQQVTLRCSPISGHKSVSWYQQVLGQGPQFIFQYYEKEERGRGNFPDRFSARQFPNYSSELNVNALLLGDSALYLCASSRQPGQGGYEQYFGPGTRLTVT.

V and J are TRBV11-3 and TRBJ2-3; weak D call: TRBD2 (5 bases). V was pared by 1 base and J by 1 base, with 15 bases between. The CDR3 sequence is 17 residues long. Per the germline V gene, CDR1 is SGHNT and CDR2 is YENEEA. The CDR3 reads CASSLGRREVGTDTQYF. The CDR3, as DNA: TGTGCCAGCAGCTTAGGACGACGGGAAGTTGGCACAGATACGCAGTATTTT. The variable domain in full, completed from reference TRBV11-3 and TRBJ2-3, reads EAGVVQSPRYKIIEKKQPVAFWCNPISGHNTLYWYLQNLGQGPELLIRYENEEAVDDSQLPKDRFSAERLKGVDSTLKIQPAELGDSAVYLCASSLGRREVGTDTQYFGPGTRLTVL.

This chain connects TRBV7-8 to TRBJ1-2; possible D gene TRBD1, 6 bases. CDR3 length: 12 amino acids. Germline CDR1 SGHVS, CDR2 FQNEAQ. The V end lost 5 bases, the J end lost 4 bases, and 8 bases lay between the germline ends. CDR3 in amino acids: CASSKGGYGYTF. The CDR3 DNA follows: TGTGCCAGCAGCAAAGGGGGCTATGGCTACACCTTC. The whole variable domain, filled in from reference TRBV7-8 and TRBJ1-2, reads GAGVSQSPRYKVAKRGQDVALRCDPISGHVSLFWYQQALGQGPEFLTYFQNEAQLDKSGLPSDRFFAERPEGSVSTLKIQRTQQEDSAVYLCASSKGGYGYTFGSGTRLTVV.

This clone was detected a few times. The chain uses TRBV6-4 and TRBJ2-1; 8 bases match TRBD2. Germline V CDR1 and CDR2: MRHNA, SNTAGT. The V and J ends lost 2 bases and 4 bases, in that order; junction bases with no gene match: 7. This CDR3 region has 16 residues. The CDR3 DNA reads TGTGCCAGCAGTGACACTCCGGGACTAGAGTACAATGAGCAGTTCTTC. Translating it yields CASSDTPGLEYNEQFF.

This sequence joins TRBV18 and TRBJ2-7, with D hard to call. Germline lookup yields CDR1 KGHSH and CDR2 LQKENI. The V gene lost 3 bases and the J gene lost 4 bases, with 7 bases spanning the gap. The CDR3 has 12 residues. This chain's CDR3 is CASSPNRYEQYF. CDR3 in DNA: TGTGCCAGCTCACCGAACCGGTACGAGCAGTACTTC.

This clone has a handful of counts. The rearrangement links TRBV11-2 to TRBJ1-1; no reliable D call. Trimming left V 1 base short and J 2 bases short, with 5 bases between. The CDR3 length is 13 residues. From germline, CDR1 is SGHAT and CDR2 FQNNGV. Here the CDR3 reads CASSLATNTEAFF. CDR3 coding DNA: TGTGCCAGCAGCTTAGCAACTAACACTGAAGCTTTCTTT.

Notes on this clone: Other DNA sequences in this sample translate to the same CDR3. The rearrangement links TRBV30 to TRBJ2-6; D may be TRBD2 (5 bases). V lost 0 bases to trimming and J lost 2 bases, with 8 bases between them. This CDR3 contains 15 residues. Germline values: CDR1 GTSNPN, CDR2 SVGIG (reference sequence). In nucleotides, the CDR3 is TGTGCCTGGAGTGTACGAGGGCCTGGGGCCAACGTCCTGACTTTC. Translation: CAWSVRGPGANVLTF.